The 9 T cell receptor delta chains reported below all come from one sample, sequenced in a study of γδ T cells in repeated Plasmodium falciparum infection. TCRdb reanalysed the multiplex PCR reads via CATT. The sample contains 75,000 to 100,000 delta-chain clones, approximately 1.5% of which appear only once. Flow sorting of PBMC yielded separate Vgamma9/Vdelta2+ and Vdelta2-negative gammadelta T cell populations for bulk repertoire analysis. The sequencing input was gamma-delta T cells from blood. Source of these receptors: a pool of human donors (malaria-infected and uninfected, not separated).

In the case of this clone: The protein held in TCRdb is that of a much larger clone and does not match this DNA's translation at residue 17, likely because of a read error; the protein shown is translated from the DNA. The gene calls are TRDV1 and TRDJ3; 12 bases match TRDD3. Here the J gene came from matching the DNA to germline, since TCRdb omits it. The CDR3 totals 23 residues. The germline V gene has CDR1 TSWWSYY and CDR2 QGS. The CDR3 is CALGERALLGDTVSSWGTRQMFF. CDR3 sequence (DNA): TGTGCTCTTGGGGAAAGAGCACTACTGGGGGATACAGTATCCTCCTGGGGCACCCGACAGATGTTTTTC.

This clone occurred a few times. The mismatch at residue 5 between this DNA's translation and the TCRdb protein of a much larger clone likely reflects a read error; the protein shown is translated from the DNA. The rearrangement joins TRDV2 to TRDJ2, with TRDD3 identical over 9 bases. Here the J gene came from matching the DNA to germline, since TCRdb omits it. There are 15 residues in the CDR3. V dropped 2 bases and J dropped 3; count of bases not matched to a gene: 3. In germline, CDR1 is GEAIGNYY, CDR2 EKD. In DNA, the CDR3 is TGTGCCTGTGACAAGGGGGATACTGTGACAGCACAACTCTTCTTT. It is translated as CACDKGDTVTAQLFF.

In the case of this clone: A read error likely explains why the TCRdb protein, taken from a much larger clone, differs from this DNA's translation at residue 8; the protein shown is translated from the DNA. The V gene is TRDV2, the J gene TRDJ1, with TRDD3 matching over 7 bases. Assignment of the J gene here rests on matching the DNA to germline, because TCRdb gives none. V lost 3 bases to trimming and J lost 4 bases; unmatched junction nucleotides: 10. Germline V gene sequence: CDR1 GEAIGNYY, CDR2 EKD. This CDR3 contains 15 residues. The CDR3 bases are TGTGCCTGTGACTCCCTGGGGGGTACGGACGATAAACTCATCTTT. Its protein is CACDSLGGTDDKLIF.

There are many counts of this clone. The chain has TRDV1 and TRDJ1; 10 nucleotides match TRDD3. Trimming at V came to 0 bases and at J to 4 bases, leaving 26 bases not matched to a gene. The CDR3 loop spans 23 amino acids. Looked up from germline, CDR1 is TSWWSYY and CDR2 is QGS. The CDR3 bases are TGTGCTCTTGGGGAACTAGGGTATTCCTCAAACCACCGAACGGGGGATACGCTCGATAAACTCATCTTT. This sequence encodes CALGELGYSSNHRTGDTLDKLIF.

The chain employs TRAV29/DV5 and TRDJ1, with TRDD3 matching over 11 bases. Assignment of the J gene here rests on matching the DNA to germline, because TCRdb gives none. The CDR3 spans 22 residues. Germline assignment: CDR1 NSMFDY and CDR2 ISSIKDK. Unmatched junction bases numbered 25, after V lost 0 bases and J lost 3 bases. The CDR3 is CAASADLTYRVWGIQRADKLIF. Written as DNA, the CDR3 is TGTGCAGCAAGCGCGGATTTGACCTACCGTGTCTGGGGGATACAGAGGGCCGATAAACTCATCTTT.

Many counts were recorded for this clone. This chain joins TRDV1 and TRDJ1; 9 bases map to TRDD2. CDR3 length: 19 amino acids. Per the germline V gene, CDR1 is TSWWSYY and CDR2 is QGS. After removal of 0 bases from V and 0 bases from J, the junction contained 11 bases not matched to a gene. CDR3 loop: CALGELRAFLRRYTDKLIF. The CDR3 nucleotides read TGTGCTCTTGGGGAACTAAGGGCCTTCCTACGTAGGTACACCGATAAACTCATCTTT.

This clone was counted between two and nine times. The protein given by TCRdb reflects a much larger clone and differs at residue 6 from this DNA's translation, likely from a read error; the protein shown is the DNA's translation. This chain uses TRDV1 with TRDJ1; TRDD3 matches at 8 bases. The J gene, absent from TCRdb, was called here by matching the DNA to germline. This CDR3 contains 23 residues. Trimming removed 2 bases from V and 5 bases from J; junction bases left unmatched: 31. From germline, CDR1 is TSWWSYY and CDR2 QGS. The CDR3 loop is CALGERVLRAFEFWGYCSDKLIF. The CDR3 nucleotides read TGTGCTCTTGGGGAAAGGGTCCTACGTGCGTTTGAGTTCTGGGGATACTGTTCAGATAAACTCATCTTT.

This clone was counted ten times or more. V is TRDV1 and J is TRDJ1, with D possibly being TRDD2 (6 bases). Between the trimmed V and J ends, which lost 5 bases and 0 bases, there was a span of 25 bases. Germline assignment: CDR1 TSWWSYY and CDR2 QGS. This CDR3 is built from 19 residues. CDR3 region: CALGSLLRGIPRYTDKLIF. As DNA, the CDR3 is TGTGCTCTTGGGTCCCTCCTACGAGGGATCCCTAGGTACACCGATAAACTCATCTTT.

The sample holds a few counts of this clone. This likely came from a read error, as a far larger clone is one base away. The same CDR3 also results from other DNA sequences found in this sample. This chain uses TRDV2 with TRDJ1; a weak D match, TRDD3 (6 bases). TCRdb leaves out the J gene; it was filled in here by matching the DNA to germline. V dropped 0 bases and J dropped 3 bases, with 34 bases sitting between them. Germline V gene data show CDR1 as GEAIGNYY and CDR2 as EKD. The CDR3 contains 22 residues. As DNA, the CDR3 is TGTGCCTGTGACACCGAGAGAGTACACTCCCGGGGATGGGGAATGTTGGCCGATAAACTCATCTTT. It codes for CACDTERVHSRGWGMLADKLIF.